The clone carrying this T cell receptor beta chain has at least ten counts. The antigen is undetermined. The germline gives CDR1 SGHVS, CDR2 FNYEAQ. V trimming: 1 base; J trimming: 2 bases; junction bases outside the gene matches: 4. This CDR3 spans 15 amino acids. TCRdb fed the reads into MiXCR, producing one record per CDR3 protein. The table has 680,000 or so distinct CDR3 sequences, around 32% seen once. The sample belongs to a study of T cell repertoires in cytomegalovirus infection. The source of this sequence is a human donor in good health (CMV status not recorded). Some clones in this sample may be carry-over from other donors' samples. The sequenced sample was cultured PBMCs, obtained from culture after CMV antigen stimulation. The chain couples TRBV7-6 to TRBJ2-7; TRBD1 agrees at 8 bases. CDR3: CASSLGQGATYEQYF. The CDR3 DNA follows: TGTGCCAGCAGCTTAGGTCAGGGGGCGACCTACGAGCAGTACTTC.